This T cell receptor (beta chain) was found in a study of OX40 agonist ivuxolimab in advanced cancers. The CDR3 contains 15 residues. V was clipped by 4 bases and J by 7 bases, with 17 bases between them. The germline CDR1 and CDR2 sequences are MDHEN and SYDVKM. The method was immunoSEQ multiplex PCR; TCRdb's version includes in-frame clones alone and lacks a portion of them. The table lists approximately 84,000 clones, approximately 90% of them singletons. This TCR derives from an adult with an advanced solid tumor such as melanoma, head and neck, liver or kidney cancer. The chain links TRBV28 to TRBJ2-4; TRBD1 might be the D (6 bases). This sample comprised CD4+ or CD8+ T cells sorted from blood, obtained in a trial of the OX40 agonist ivuxolimab. CDR3 sequence: CASSSNLQGANIQYF. The CDR3 coding sequence is TGTGCCAGCAGTTCGAATTTACAGGGTGCGAACATTCAGTACTTC. Combining the CDR3 with reference TRBV28 and TRBJ2-4 gives the whole variable domain DVKVTQSSRYLVKRTGEKVFLECVQDMDHENMFWYRQDPGLGLRLIYFSYDVKMKEKGDIPEGYSVSREKKERFSLILESASTNQTSMYLCASSSNLQGANIQYFGAGTRLSVL.